Given below is one TCR beta chain in context. The antigen remains unidentified. This record comes from a study of cytomegalovirus exposure and HLA in healthy donors. Whole-study findings and limits: Most CMV-associated TCR beta chains were later found to appear HLA-restricted. The investigators catalogued 150 to 200 TCR beta chains as cytomegalovirus-associated. Excluded were some V segments that proved indistinguishable, including TRBV6-2 and TRBV6-3. Another analysis was done later, and it associated approximately 15,000 TCR beta sequences with HLA alleles at 0.05 false discovery rate.

Germline V gives CDR1 SNHLY, CDR2 FYNNEI. The V segment lost 4 bases and the J segment 4 bases; nucleotides outside the gene matches: 3. The CDR3 covers 14 residues. PCR used 60 Vbeta primers and 13 Jbeta primers. Profiled with immunoSEQ multiplex PCR; TCRdb holds only in-frame clones, not every one. This sample has some 200,000 clones; around 77% occur once, and the top ten carry nearly 3%. V usage is TRBV2 and J usage is TRBJ2-2; 7 positions match TRBD2. Sequenced input: PBMCs. The sequence derives from a woman under 40 in good health and CMV-seronegative. The CDR3 reads CASSGLAVTGELFF. The DNA for the CDR3 is TGTGCCAGCAGTGGACTAGCAGTCACCGGGGAGCTGTTTTTT.